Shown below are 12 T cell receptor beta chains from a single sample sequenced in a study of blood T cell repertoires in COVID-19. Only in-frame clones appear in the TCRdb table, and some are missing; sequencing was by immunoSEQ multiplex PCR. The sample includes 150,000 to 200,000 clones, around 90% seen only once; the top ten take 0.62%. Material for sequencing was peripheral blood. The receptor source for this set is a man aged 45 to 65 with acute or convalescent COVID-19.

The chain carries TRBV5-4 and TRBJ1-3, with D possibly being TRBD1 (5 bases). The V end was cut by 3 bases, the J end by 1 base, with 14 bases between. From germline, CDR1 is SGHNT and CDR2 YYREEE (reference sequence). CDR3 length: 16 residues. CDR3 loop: CASSSGVDYSGNTIYF. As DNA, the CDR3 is TGTGCCAGCAGCTCGGGGGTGGATTATTCTGGAAACACCATATATTTT.

This CDR3 reads CASSLGAGRTEAFF. The CDR3 DNA is TGTGCCAGCAGTTTAGGCGCAGGGCGGACTGAAGCTTTCTTT. The V gene is TRBV28, the J gene TRBJ1-1; perhaps TRBD1 as D (5 bases). The CDR3 is 14 amino acids. The germline gives CDR1 MDHEN, CDR2 SYDVKM. V was trimmed by 2 bases and J by 5 bases, leaving 12 bases between them.

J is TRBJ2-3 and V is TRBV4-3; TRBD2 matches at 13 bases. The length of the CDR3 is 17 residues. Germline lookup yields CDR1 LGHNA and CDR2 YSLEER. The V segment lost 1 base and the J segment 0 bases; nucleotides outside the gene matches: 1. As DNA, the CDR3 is TGCGCCAGCAGCCAAGGACTAGCGGGGGGCAGCACAGATACGCAGTATTTT. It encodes CASSQGLAGGSTDTQYF.

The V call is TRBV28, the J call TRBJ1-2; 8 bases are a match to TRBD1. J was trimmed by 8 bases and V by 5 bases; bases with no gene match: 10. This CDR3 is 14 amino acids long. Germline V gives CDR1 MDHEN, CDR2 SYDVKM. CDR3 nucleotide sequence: TGTGCCAGCAGTAAACAGGGGGTGGGCTGGGGCTACACCTTC. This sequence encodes CASSKQGVGWGYTF.

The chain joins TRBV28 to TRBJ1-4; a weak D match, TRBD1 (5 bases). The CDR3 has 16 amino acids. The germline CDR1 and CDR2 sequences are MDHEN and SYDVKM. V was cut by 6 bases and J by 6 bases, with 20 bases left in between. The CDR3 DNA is TGTGCCAGCAGGAAATTACACAGGACCTCGGATGAAAAACTGTTTTTT. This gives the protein CASRKLHRTSDEKLFF.

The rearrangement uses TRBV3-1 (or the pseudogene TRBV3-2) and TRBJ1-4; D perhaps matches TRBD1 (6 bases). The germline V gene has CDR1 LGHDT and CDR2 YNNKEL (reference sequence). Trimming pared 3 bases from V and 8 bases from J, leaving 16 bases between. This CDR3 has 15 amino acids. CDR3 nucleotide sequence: TGTGCCAGCAGCCACCTCCAGGGGATGGAAGAAAAACTGTTTTTT. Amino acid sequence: CASSHLQGMEEKLFF.

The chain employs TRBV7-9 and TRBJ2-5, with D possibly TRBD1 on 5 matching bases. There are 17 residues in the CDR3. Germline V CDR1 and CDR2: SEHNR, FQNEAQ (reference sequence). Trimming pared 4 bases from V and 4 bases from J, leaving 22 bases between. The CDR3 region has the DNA TGTGCCAGCAGCTCCTACGGCAGGGCAGTAGTGCCAGAGACCCAGTACTTC. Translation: CASSSYGRAVVPETQYF.

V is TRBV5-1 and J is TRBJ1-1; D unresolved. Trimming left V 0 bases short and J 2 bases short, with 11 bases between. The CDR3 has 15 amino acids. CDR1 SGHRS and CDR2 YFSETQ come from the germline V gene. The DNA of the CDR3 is TGCGCCAGCAGCTTGGGTACACGGAGTAACACTGAAGCTTTCTTT. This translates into CASSLGTRSNTEAFF. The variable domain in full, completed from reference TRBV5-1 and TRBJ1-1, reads KAGVTQTPRYLIKTRGQQVTLSCSPISGHRSVSWYQQTPGQGLQFLFEYFSETQRNKGNFPGRFSGRQFSNSRSEMNVSTLELGDSALYLCASSLGTRSNTEAFFGQGTRLTVV.

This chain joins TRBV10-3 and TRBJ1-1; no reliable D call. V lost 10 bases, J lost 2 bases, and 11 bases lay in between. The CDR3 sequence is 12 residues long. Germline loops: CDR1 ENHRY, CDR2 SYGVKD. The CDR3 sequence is CATRTGNTEAFF. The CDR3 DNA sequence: TGTGCCACAAGGACGGGAAACACTGAAGCTTTCTTT.

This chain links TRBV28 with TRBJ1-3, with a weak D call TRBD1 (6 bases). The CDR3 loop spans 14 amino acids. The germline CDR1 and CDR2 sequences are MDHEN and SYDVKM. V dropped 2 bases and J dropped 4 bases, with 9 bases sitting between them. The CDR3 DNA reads TGTGCCAGCAGTTTACCAGACAGGGGAAACACCATATATTTT. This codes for CASSLPDRGNTIYF.

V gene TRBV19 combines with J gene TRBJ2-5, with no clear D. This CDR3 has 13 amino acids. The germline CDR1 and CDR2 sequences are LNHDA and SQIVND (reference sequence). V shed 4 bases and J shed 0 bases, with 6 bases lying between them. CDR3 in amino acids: CASSTTDQETQYF. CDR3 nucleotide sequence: TGTGCCAGTAGTACTACAGACCAAGAGACCCAGTACTTC.

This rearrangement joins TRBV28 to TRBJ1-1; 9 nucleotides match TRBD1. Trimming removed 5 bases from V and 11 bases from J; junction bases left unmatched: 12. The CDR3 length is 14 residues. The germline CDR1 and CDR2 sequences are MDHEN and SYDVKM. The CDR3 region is CASSPQTGGRKAFF. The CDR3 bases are TGTGCCAGCAGTCCCCAGACAGGGGGGAGGAAGGCTTTCTTT.